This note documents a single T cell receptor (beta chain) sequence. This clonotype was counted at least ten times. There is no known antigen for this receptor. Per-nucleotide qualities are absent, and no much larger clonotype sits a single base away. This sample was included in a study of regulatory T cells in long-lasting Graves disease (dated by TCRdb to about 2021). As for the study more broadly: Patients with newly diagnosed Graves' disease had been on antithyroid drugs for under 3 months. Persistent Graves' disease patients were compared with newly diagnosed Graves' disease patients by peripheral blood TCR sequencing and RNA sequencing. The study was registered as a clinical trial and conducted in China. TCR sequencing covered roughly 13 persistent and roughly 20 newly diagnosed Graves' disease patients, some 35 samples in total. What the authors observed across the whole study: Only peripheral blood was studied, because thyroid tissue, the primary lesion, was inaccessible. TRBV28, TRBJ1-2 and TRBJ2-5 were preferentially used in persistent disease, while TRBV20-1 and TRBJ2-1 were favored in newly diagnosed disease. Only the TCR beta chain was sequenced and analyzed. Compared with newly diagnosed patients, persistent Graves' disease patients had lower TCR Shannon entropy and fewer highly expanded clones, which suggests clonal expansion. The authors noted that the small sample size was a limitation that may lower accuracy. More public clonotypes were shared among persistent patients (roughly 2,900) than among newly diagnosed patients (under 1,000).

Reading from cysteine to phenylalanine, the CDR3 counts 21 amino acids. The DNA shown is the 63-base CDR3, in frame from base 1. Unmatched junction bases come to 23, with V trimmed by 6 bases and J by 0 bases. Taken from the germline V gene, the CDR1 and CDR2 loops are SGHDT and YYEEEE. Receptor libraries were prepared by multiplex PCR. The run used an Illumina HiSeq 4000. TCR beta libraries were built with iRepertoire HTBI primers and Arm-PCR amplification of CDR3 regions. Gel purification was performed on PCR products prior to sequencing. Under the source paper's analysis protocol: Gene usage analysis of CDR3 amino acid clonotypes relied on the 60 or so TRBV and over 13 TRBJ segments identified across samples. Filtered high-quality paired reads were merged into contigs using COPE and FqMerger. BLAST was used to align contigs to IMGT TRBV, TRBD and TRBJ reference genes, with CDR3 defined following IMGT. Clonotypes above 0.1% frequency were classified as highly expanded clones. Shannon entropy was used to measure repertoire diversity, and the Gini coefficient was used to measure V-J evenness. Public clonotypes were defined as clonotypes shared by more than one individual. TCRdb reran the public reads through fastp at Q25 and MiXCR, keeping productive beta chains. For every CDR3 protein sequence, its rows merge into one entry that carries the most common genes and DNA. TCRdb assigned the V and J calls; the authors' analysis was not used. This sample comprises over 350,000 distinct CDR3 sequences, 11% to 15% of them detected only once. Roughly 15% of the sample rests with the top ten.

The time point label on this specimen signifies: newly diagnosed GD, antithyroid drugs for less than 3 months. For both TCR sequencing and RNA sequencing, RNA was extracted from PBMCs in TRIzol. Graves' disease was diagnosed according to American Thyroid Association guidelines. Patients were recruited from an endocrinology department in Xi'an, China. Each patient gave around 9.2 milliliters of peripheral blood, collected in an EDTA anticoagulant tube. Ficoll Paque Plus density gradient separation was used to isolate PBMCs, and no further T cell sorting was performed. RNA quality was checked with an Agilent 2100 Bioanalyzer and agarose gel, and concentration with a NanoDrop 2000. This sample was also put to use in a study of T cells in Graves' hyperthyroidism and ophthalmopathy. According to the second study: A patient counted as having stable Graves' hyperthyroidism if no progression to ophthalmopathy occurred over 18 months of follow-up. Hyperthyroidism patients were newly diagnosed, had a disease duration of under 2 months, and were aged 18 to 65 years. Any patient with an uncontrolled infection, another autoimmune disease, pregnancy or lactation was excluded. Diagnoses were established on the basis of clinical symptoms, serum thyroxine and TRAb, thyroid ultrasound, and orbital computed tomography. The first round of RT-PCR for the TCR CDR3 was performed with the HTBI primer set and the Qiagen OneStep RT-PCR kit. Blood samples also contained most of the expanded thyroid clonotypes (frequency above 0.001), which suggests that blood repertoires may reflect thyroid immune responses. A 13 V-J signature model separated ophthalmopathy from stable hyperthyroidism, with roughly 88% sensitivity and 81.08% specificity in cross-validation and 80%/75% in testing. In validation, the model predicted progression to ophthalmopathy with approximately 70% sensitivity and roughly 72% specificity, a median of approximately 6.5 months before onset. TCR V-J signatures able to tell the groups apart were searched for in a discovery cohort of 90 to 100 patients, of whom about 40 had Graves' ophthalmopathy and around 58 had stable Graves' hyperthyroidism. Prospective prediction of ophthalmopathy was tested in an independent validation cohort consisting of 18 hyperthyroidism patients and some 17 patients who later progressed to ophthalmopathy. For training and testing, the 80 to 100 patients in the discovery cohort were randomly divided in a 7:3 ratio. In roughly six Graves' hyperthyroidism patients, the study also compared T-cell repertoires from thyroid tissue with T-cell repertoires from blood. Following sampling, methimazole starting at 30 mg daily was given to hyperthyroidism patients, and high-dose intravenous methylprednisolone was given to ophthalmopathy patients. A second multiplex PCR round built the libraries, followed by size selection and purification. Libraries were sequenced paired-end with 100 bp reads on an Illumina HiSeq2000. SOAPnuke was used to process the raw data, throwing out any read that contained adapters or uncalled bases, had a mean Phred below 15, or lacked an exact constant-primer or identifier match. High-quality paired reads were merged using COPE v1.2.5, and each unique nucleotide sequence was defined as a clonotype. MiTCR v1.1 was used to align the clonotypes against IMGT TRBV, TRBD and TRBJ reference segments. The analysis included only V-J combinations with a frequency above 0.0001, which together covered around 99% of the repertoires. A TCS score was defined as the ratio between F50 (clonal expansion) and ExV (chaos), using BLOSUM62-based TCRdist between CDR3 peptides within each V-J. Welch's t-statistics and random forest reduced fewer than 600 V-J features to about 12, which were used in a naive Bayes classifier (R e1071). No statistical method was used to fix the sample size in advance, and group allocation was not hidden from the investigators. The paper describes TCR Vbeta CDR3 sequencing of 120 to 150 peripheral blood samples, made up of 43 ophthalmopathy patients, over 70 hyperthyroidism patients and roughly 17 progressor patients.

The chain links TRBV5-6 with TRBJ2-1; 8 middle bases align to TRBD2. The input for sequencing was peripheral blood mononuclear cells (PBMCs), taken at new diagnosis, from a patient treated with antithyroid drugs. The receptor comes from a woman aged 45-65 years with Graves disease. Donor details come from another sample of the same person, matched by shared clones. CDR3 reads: CASTATTGMIGGGSSYNEQFF. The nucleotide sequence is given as TGTGCCAGCACCGCGACCACAGGGATGATCGGCGGGGGGAGCTCCTACAATGAGCAGTTCTTC.